These 27 T cell receptor beta chains were sequenced from one sample in a study of T cell responses to AZD1222 COVID-19 vaccine. The repertoire was sequenced with immunoSEQ multiplex PCR; TCRdb's copy has only in-frame clones and lacks some. The sample lists 130,000 to 150,000 clones, approximately 89% seen once, with under 2% in the top ten. This specimen consisted of peripheral blood, obtained 28 days after the second AZD1222 dose. The receptors here all came from an adult who received the AZD1222 COVID-19 vaccine.

V gene TRBV2 combines with J gene TRBJ2-2; 9 bases match TRBD2. CDR3 size: 18 residues. From germline, CDR1 is SNHLY and CDR2 FYNNEI. Trimming took 4 bases from V and 2 from J; bases not matched to a gene: 11. The CDR3 bases are TGTGCCAGCAGTGGGCTAGCGGGACCCTCGGGCAACACCGGGGAGCTGTTTTTT. Protein sequence: CASSGLAGPSGNTGELFF. Based on the CDR3 plus reference TRBV2 and TRBJ2-2, the full variable domain is EPEVTQTPSHQVTQMGQEVILRCVPISNHLYFYWYRQILGQKVEFLVSFYNNEISEKSEIFDDQFSVERPDGSNFTLKIRSTKLEDSAMYFCASSGLAGPSGNTGELFFGEGSRLTVL.

As to this clone: Its ends do not fully match the called genes, so a read error is possible. The rearrangement joins TRBV5-1 to TRBJ1-2, with D unresolved. The CDR3 spans 15 residues. Germline CDR1 is SGHRS and CDR2 is YFSETQ. The CDR3 sequence is CASRMSGKKKERSAF. As DNA, the CDR3 is TGCGCCAGCCGGATGAGTGGGAAGAAGAAAGAGAGGAGTGCATTC.

This sequence joins TRBV10-1 and TRBJ2-7; weak D call: TRBD2 (6 bases). This CDR3 has 14 amino acids. Germline-derived CDR1 and CDR2 are WNHNN and SYGVQD (reference sequence). The ends were cut back, 0 bases at V and 3 bases at J, with 9 bases in the middle. CDR3 nucleotides: TGCGCCAGCAGTGAGTCGTTGGGGGGCTACGAGCAGTACTTC. Protein product: CASSESLGGYEQYF.

V and J are TRBV2 and TRBJ2-5; D is perhaps TRBD1 (5 bases). Trimming removed 4 bases from V and 2 bases from J, with 8 bases in between. CDR3 length equals 13 residues. CDR1 and CDR2 (germline): SNHLY, FYNNEI. DNA of the CDR3: TGTGCCAGCAGTGGCTACAGGCAAGAGACCCAGTACTTC. The encoded protein is CASSGYRQETQYF.

The rearrangement joins TRBV13 to TRBJ1-3; 7 nucleotides line up with TRBD1. This CDR3 contains 17 residues. V dropped 0 bases and J dropped 4; count of bases not matched to a gene: 9. The germline CDR1 and CDR2 sequences are PRHDT and FYEKMQ (reference sequence). The CDR3 DNA reads as TGTGCCAGCAGCTTAGGCCTGAGGGGGCGAGCCGGAAACACCATATATTTT. It yields the protein CASSLGLRGRAGNTIYF.

The sample holds a few counts of this clone. The J gene is TRBJ2-3, the V gene TRBV11-3; D is perhaps TRBD2 (6 bases). The CDR3 runs 16 residues. The germline gives CDR1 SGHNT, CDR2 YENEEA. V lost 2 bases, J lost 0 bases, and 12 bases lay in between. CDR3 in amino acids: CASSLRGGGSTDTQYF. CDR3 in DNA: TGTGCCAGCAGCTTACGGGGAGGCGGGAGCACAGATACGCAGTATTTT.

V gene TRBV19 combines with J gene TRBJ2-2, with 12 positions matching TRBD2. Germline values: CDR1 LNHDA, CDR2 SQIVND (reference sequence). The CDR3 runs to 15 residues. Unmatched junction bases numbered 4, after V lost 8 bases and J lost 3 bases. The CDR3 here is CASGGTSGYTGELFF. For the CDR3, the DNA is TGTGCCAGTGGAGGGACTAGCGGGTACACCGGGGAGCTGTTTTTT.

This chain connects TRBV27 to TRBJ1-1; 7 nucleotides match TRBD1. The CDR3 extends over 14 amino acids. Trimming at V came to 4 bases and at J to 4 bases, leaving 6 bases not matched to a gene. CDR1 is MNHEY and CDR2 is SMNVEV in the germline V gene (reference sequence). DNA of the CDR3: TGTGCCAGCAGTTCCGACAGGGCCGGCACTGAAGCTTTCTTT. Protein product: CASSSDRAGTEAFF.

About this clone itself: Germline is not matched at one junction end, which may reflect a read error. The genes are TRBV5-1 and TRBJ1-3; D is unresolved. The CDR3 is 14 amino acids. CDR1 is SGHRS and CDR2 is YFSETQ in the germline V gene. The CDR3 bases are TGCGCCAGCACCTTGGAGGGCCGAAGAAACACCATATATTTT. As protein: CASTLEGRRNTIYF. Full variable domain (missing parts from reference TRBV5-1 and TRBJ1-3): KAGVTQTPRYLIKTRGQQVTLSCSPISGHRSVSWYQQTPGQGLQFLFEYFSETQRNKGNFPGRFSGRQFSNSRSEMNVSTLELGDSALYLCASTLEGRRNTIYFGEGSWLTVV.

This chain uses TRBV7-2 with TRBJ2-3; D is unclear. V gave up 2 bases and J gave up 9 bases, with 12 bases separating them. Germline V gene lookup returns CDR1 SGHTA and CDR2 FQGNSA. The CDR3 length is 13 residues. CDR3 nucleotide sequence: TGTGCCAGCAGCTTAAACCCCCCGGACACGCAGTATTTT. Translating gives CASSLNPPDTQYF.

This clone was counted once. The J gene is TRBJ2-3, the V gene TRBV4-2; D gene ambiguous. The germline V gene encodes CDR1 LGHNA and CDR2 YNFKEQ. Between the trimmed V and J ends, which lost 4 bases and 1 base, there was a span of 12 bases. The CDR3 spans 15 residues. The CDR3 nucleotides are TGTGCCAGCAGCCCCACCCCCAGCGGCACAGATACGCAGTATTTT. Translating it yields CASSPTPSGTDTQYF.

The chain uses TRBV7-9 and TRBJ2-5; 8 nucleotides agree with TRBD2. Germline V gives CDR1 SEHNR, CDR2 FQNEAQ (reference sequence). With V trimmed by 3 bases and J by 2 bases, 2 bases remained unmatched. The CDR3 spans 14 residues. In DNA form, the CDR3 reads TGTGCCAGCAGCTTTGGCGGGGGGCAAGAGACCCAGTACTTC. This sequence encodes CASSFGGGQETQYF.

CDR3 in DNA: TGTGCCAGCAGCTTAAGTATTAGCGGGAGGCTCAATGAGCAGTTCTTC. This translates into CASSLSISGRLNEQFF. The chain combines TRBV7-9 with TRBJ2-1; 10 positions agree with TRBD2. The CDR3 sequence is 16 residues long. The germline V gene encodes CDR1 SEHNR and CDR2 FQNEAQ (reference sequence). V dropped 2 bases and J dropped 6; count of bases not matched to a gene: 7.

V is TRBV4-3 and J is TRBJ2-7, with 7 bases fitting TRBD1. V gave up 0 bases and J gave up 3 bases; unmatched junction bases: 11. CDR1 is LGHNA and CDR2 is YSLEER in the germline V gene. The CDR3 contains 17 residues. The CDR3 sequence: CASSQDYSGTDYYEQYF. CDR3 nucleotide sequence: TGCGCCAGCAGCCAAGATTACTCCGGGACAGACTACTACGAGCAGTACTTC.

The CDR3 spells CASSGGMGNSPLHF. DNA of the CDR3: TGTGCCAGCAGCGGCGGGATGGGTAATTCACCCCTCCACTTT. The rearrangement links TRBV27 to TRBJ1-6; D is unresolved. Between the trimmed V and J ends, which lost 6 bases and 6 bases, there was a span of 12 bases. CDR3 length equals 14 residues. Germline CDR1 and CDR2: MNHEY and SMNVEV (reference sequence).

V is TRBV30 and J is TRBJ2-3; D gene unclear. CDR1 GTSNPN and CDR2 SVGIG come from the germline V gene (reference sequence). The V and J ends lost 0 bases and 2 bases respectively, with 12 bases between them. This CDR3 has 15 amino acids. Here the CDR3 reads CAWSVGLRSTDTQYF. As DNA, the CDR3 is TGTGCCTGGAGTGTAGGCTTGCGATCCACAGATACGCAGTATTTT.

With respect to this clone: One end of the junction fails to match germline, which may point to a read error. The chain combines TRBV29-1 with TRBJ1-1, with D perhaps TRBD1 (6 bases). The CDR3 is 13 residues long. The germline V gene encodes CDR1 SQVTM and CDR2 ANQGSEA. The CDR3 is CSGELRQDTEAFF. CDR3 DNA sequence: TGCAGCGGTGAACTCAGACAGGACACTGAAGCTTTCTTT.

V gene TRBV28 combines with J gene TRBJ2-1; 7 bases are a match to TRBD1. Germline V CDR1 and CDR2: MDHEN, SYDVKM. CDR3 length: 15 residues. With V trimmed by 5 bases and J by 5 bases, 9 bases remained unmatched. The CDR3 protein is CASSRSRDRNNEQFF. The CDR3 bases are TGTGCCAGCAGTCGATCTCGGGACAGAAACAATGAGCAGTTCTTC.

This chain uses TRBV27 with TRBJ1-1; D gene unclear. CDR1 is MNHEY and CDR2 is SMNVEV in the germline V gene (reference sequence). CDR3 length: 13 residues. V lost 5 bases to trimming and J lost 7 bases, with 14 bases between them. CDR3 in amino acids: CASSQRHLGEAFF. The CDR3 region has the DNA TGTGCCAGCAGTCAAAGACACTTGGGTGAAGCTTTCTTT.

This clone was recorded once. The chain has TRBV4-1 and TRBJ1-2; D is unresolved. This CDR3 has 15 amino acids. Trimming cost V 4 bases and J 5 bases, with 17 bases left between them. CDR1 is MGHRA and CDR2 is YSYEKL in the germline V gene. Here the CDR3 reads CASSPEPGRGYGYTF. The CDR3 region has the DNA TGCGCCAGCAGCCCAGAGCCCGGCCGGGGTTATGGCTACACCTTC.

This clone was seen a single time. The V call is TRBV5-1, the J call TRBJ1-1, with D maybe TRBD1 (5 bases). CDR3 size: 15 residues. Germline CDR1 SGHRS, CDR2 YFSETQ. The ends were cut back, 0 bases at V and 5 bases at J, with 14 bases in the middle. The CDR3 coding sequence is TGCGCCAGCAGCTTGGCTACGGGGGGTGGAACTGAAGCTTTCTTT. Protein product: CASSLATGGGTEAFF.

CDR3 amino acids: CASTYYSPPTAYGYTF. CDR3 sequence (DNA): TGCGCCAGCACCTACTATTCCCCCCCGACGGCGTATGGCTACACCTTC. The rearrangement uses TRBV4-3 and TRBJ1-2; no reliable D call. The V and J ends lost 7 bases and 5 bases respectively, with 23 bases between them. CDR1 is LGHNA and CDR2 is YSLEER in the germline V gene. The CDR3 is made up of 16 amino acids.

This chain joins TRBV14 and TRBJ2-7; weak D call: TRBD1 (5 bases). The CDR3 is made up of 15 amino acids. Trimming removed 0 bases from V and 2 bases from J, with 11 bases in between. CDR1 and CDR2 from the germline V gene are SGHDN and FVKESK. CDR3 sequence reads: CASSQDRAGTYEQYF. The CDR3 DNA sequence: TGTGCCAGCAGCCAAGATCGGGCAGGGACCTACGAGCAGTACTTC.

The chain recombines TRBV13 with TRBJ1-2; no clear D. Germline CDR1 reads PRHDT; CDR2 reads FYEKMQ (reference sequence). The CDR3 consists of 13 residues. The ends were cut back, 1 base at V and 2 bases at J, with 5 bases in the middle. CDR3 residues: CASSLARNYGYTF. The CDR3 region has the DNA TGTGCCAGCAGCTTAGCCAGAAACTATGGCTACACCTTC.

V gene TRBV4-3 combines with J gene TRBJ1-2; 8 bases are shared with TRBD1. J lost 4 bases, V lost 4 bases, and 14 bases had no gene match. The CDR3 is 17 amino acids. From germline, CDR1 is LGHNA and CDR2 YSLEER. This CDR3 is CASSPSLDRVDRYGYTF. The CDR3 DNA follows: TGCGCCAGCAGCCCATCCTTGGACAGGGTGGATCGCTATGGCTACACCTTC.

V gene TRBV21-1 combines with J gene TRBJ2-3; TRBD2, the D gene given by the table, was not confirmed from the DNA. TRBV21-1 is marked as a pseudogene. CDR3 length equals 19 residues. Written as DNA, the CDR3 is TGTGCCAGCAGGCAAATGCTAGGGCTAGCGGGGTGGGGAGAGGATACGCAGTATTTT. It specifies CASRQMLGLAGWGEDTQYF.

The genes are TRBV18 and TRBJ1-1; D gene unclear. The CDR3 consists of 13 residues. Germline lookup yields CDR1 KGHSH and CDR2 LQKENI. V shed 2 bases and J shed 5 bases, with 9 bases lying between them. The CDR3 DNA follows: TGTGCCAGCTCACCAGGTTCGCAAACTGAAGCTTTCTTT. Its translation is CASSPGSQTEAFF.